The 12 T cell receptor beta chains in this list originate from one sample, sequenced in a study of blood T cell repertoires in COVID-19. Assay used: immunoSEQ multiplex PCR; TCRdb lists only in-frame clones, some missing. Among about 300,000 clones listed, just over 85% were seen once. Sequenced: PBMCs or T cells enriched from blood (not recorded which). These receptors all come from a young woman who had recovered from COVID-19.

The chain recombines TRBV4-1 with TRBJ2-7; TRBD1 aligns across 9 bases. The CDR3 extends over 16 amino acids. CDR1 is MGHRA and CDR2 is YSYEKL in the germline V gene. V shed 4 bases, J shed 5 bases, and the junction held 12 bases outside the gene matches. The CDR3 DNA sequence: TGCGCCAGCAGCCTCACCGGGACAGGGTCTTTGGACGAGCAGTACTTC. It yields the protein CASSLTGTGSLDEQYF.

In this sample, this clone turned up a few times. This chain joins TRBV9 and TRBJ1-2; D unclear. Deletions cut 0 bases from V and 3 bases from J, with 9 bases between. CDR3 length equals 14 residues. CDR1 and CDR2 (germline): SGDLS, YYNGEE. CDR3 coding DNA: TGTGCCAGCAGCGTAGGAGGGCCATACTATGGCTACACCTTC. Protein sequence: CASSVGGPYYGYTF.

The J gene is TRBJ2-1, the V gene TRBV25-1; 7 bases agree with TRBD2. The CDR3 contains 11 residues. V shed 8 bases and J 8 bases; nucleotides not matched to a gene: 3. CDR1 is MGHDK and CDR2 is SYGVNS in the germline V gene. The CDR3 is CASGGGDEQFF. CDR3 coding DNA: TGTGCCAGCGGGGGAGGGGATGAGCAGTTCTTC.

This chain links TRBV4-1 with TRBJ1-3; TRBD1 might be the D (5 bases). Germline assignment: CDR1 MGHRA and CDR2 YSYEKL. The CDR3 covers 16 residues. Deletions cut 0 bases from V and 4 bases from J, with 13 bases between. DNA of the CDR3: TGCGCCAGCAGCCAAGAAGCAGGGTCCGACGGAAACACCATATATTTT. Its protein is CASSQEAGSDGNTIYF.

This clone has just a few counts. The V and J genes are TRBV24-1 and TRBJ2-2; 8 bases fit TRBD1. V gave up 3 bases and J gave up 2 bases; unmatched junction bases: 4. CDR3 length equals 16 residues. Germline assignment: CDR1 KGHDR and CDR2 SFDVKD. The CDR3 nucleotides are TGTGCCACCAGTGATCCAGGGGGCAAAAACACCGGGGAGCTGTTTTTT. This gives the protein CATSDPGGKNTGELFF.

The rearrangement uses TRBV11-3 and TRBJ2-1; TRBD2 aligns across 7 bases. The CDR3 runs 16 residues. V shed 0 bases, J shed 4 bases, and the junction held 6 bases outside the gene matches. Germline CDR1 SGHNT, CDR2 YENEEA. The CDR3 DNA sequence: TGTGCCAGCAGCTTAGAGTCTAGCGGCCTTTACAATGAGCAGTTCTTC. It translates to CASSLESSGLYNEQFF.

The chain has TRBV19 and TRBJ1-6; D not certain. Germline CDR1 and CDR2: LNHDA and SQIVND (reference sequence). V was pared by 5 bases and J by 8 bases, with 13 bases between. The CDR3 length is 14 residues. DNA for the CDR3: TGTGCCAGTAGTTTGCGGCAGCGAGATTCACCCCTCCACTTT. Encoded protein: CASSLRQRDSPLHF.

The V gene is TRBV19, the J gene TRBJ1-5; 8 bases agree with TRBD1. The germline V gene encodes CDR1 LNHDA and CDR2 SQIVND (reference sequence). The CDR3 sequence is 14 residues long. The V and J ends lost 3 bases and 9 bases, in that order; junction bases with no gene match: 7. The CDR3 here is CASSIEDRVTPQHF. The CDR3 bases are TGTGCCAGTAGTATTGAGGACAGGGTCACGCCCCAGCATTTT.

The V gene is TRBV20-1, the J gene TRBJ2-5, with D perhaps TRBD1 (6 bases). The CDR3 covers 11 residues. Germline loops: CDR1 DFQATT, CDR2 SNEGSKA (reference sequence). With 6 bases removed from V and 5 bases from J, the gap between germline ends came to 10 bases. CDR3 protein: CSATRGETQYF. The CDR3 DNA sequence: TGCAGTGCCACCAGGGGCGAGACCCAGTACTTC.

This clone has a handful of counts. V is TRBV5-1 and J is TRBJ2-7, with a tentative D call TRBD2 (7 bases). Trimming pared 4 bases from V and 2 bases from J, leaving 16 bases between. The germline V gene encodes CDR1 SGHRS and CDR2 YFSETQ. The CDR3 has 15 amino acids. Written as DNA, the CDR3 is TGCGCCAGCAGCCCGGGGGCGGGGGAGACCTACGAGCAGTACTTC. Translating it yields CASSPGAGETYEQYF. Supplemented by reference TRBV5-1 and TRBJ2-7, the full variable domain reads KAGVTQTPRYLIKTRGQQVTLSCSPISGHRSVSWYQQTPGQGLQFLFEYFSETQRNKGNFPGRFSGRQFSNSRSEMNVSTLELGDSALYLCASSPGAGETYEQYFGPGTRLTVT.

The gene calls are TRBV12-5 and TRBJ1-3; a possible D gene is TRBD1 (5 bases). Germline lookup yields CDR1 LGHNT and CDR2 FRNRAP. The germline V and J ends were trimmed by 3 bases and 1 base, with 16 bases remaining between them. CDR3 length: 17 residues. In nucleotides, the CDR3 is TGTGCTAGTGGTTTAAACCCACGGGGGAGATCTGGAAACACCATATATTTT. Encoded protein: CASGLNPRGRSGNTIYF.

The gene calls are TRBV2 and TRBJ1-2; no reliable D call. Per germline, CDR1 SNHLY and CDR2 FYNNEI. CDR3 length equals 14 residues. V was pared by 3 bases and J by 1 base, with 9 bases between. The CDR3 DNA reads as TGTGCCAGCAGTGACGAGGTAGTTAACTATGGCTACACCTTC. This sequence encodes CASSDEVVNYGYTF.